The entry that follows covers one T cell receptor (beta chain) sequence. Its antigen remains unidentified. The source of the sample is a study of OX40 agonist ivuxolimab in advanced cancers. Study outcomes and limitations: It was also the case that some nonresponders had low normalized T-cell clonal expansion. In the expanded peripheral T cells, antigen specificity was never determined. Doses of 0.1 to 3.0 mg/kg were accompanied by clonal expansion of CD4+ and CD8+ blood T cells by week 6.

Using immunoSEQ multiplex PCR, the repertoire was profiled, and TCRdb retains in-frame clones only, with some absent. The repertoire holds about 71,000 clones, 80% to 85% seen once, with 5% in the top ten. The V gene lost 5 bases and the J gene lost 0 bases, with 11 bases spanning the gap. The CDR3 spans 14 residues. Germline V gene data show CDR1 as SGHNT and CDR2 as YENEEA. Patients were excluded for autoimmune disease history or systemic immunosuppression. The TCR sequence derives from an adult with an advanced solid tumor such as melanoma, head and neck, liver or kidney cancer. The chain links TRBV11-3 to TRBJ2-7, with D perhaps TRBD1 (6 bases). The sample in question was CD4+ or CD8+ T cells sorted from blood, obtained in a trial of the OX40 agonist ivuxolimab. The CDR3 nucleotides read TGTGCCAGCAGCCCCGGACAGACCTCCTACGAGCAGTACTTC. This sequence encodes CASSPGQTSYEQYF. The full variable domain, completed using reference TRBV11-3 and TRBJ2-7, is EAGVVQSPRYKIIEKKQPVAFWCNPISGHNTLYWYLQNLGQGPELLIRYENEEAVDDSQLPKDRFSAERLKGVDSTLKIQPAELGDSAVYLCASSPGQTSYEQYFGPGTRLTVT.